This TCR beta chain was sequenced during a study of control samples from healthy donors and cancer patients. Germline values: CDR1 ENHRY, CDR2 SYGVKD. The CDR3 is 16 amino acids. Trimming cost V 0 bases and J 1 base, with 12 bases left between them. TCRdb's copy holds only in-frame clones and misses some; the assay was immunoSEQ multiplex PCR. The profile covers about 140,000 clones, with more than 80% appearing a single time and more than 6.5% taken by the ten largest. This TCR was sampled from a man between 18 and 29 years old in good health. The sequenced sample was blood. V is TRBV10-3 and J is TRBJ1-1, with D uncertain. The CDR3, as DNA: TGTGCCATCAGTGAGTCTATCTTCAAGAAGAACACTGAAGCTTTCTTT. Translating gives CAISESIFKKNTEAFF.